The clone carrying this T cell receptor (beta chain) occurred many times. Its target is unknown. The sample is drawn from a study of cytomegalovirus exposure and HLA in healthy donors. Broader study findings: Likely technical artifact: a cluster of highly shared sequence variants.

The PCR ran on 60 Vbeta and 13 Jbeta primers. This table comes from immunoSEQ multiplex PCR, and its TCRdb copy is limited to in-frame clones, with some not included. The sample shows 55,000 to 70,000 clones, 68% of them seen only once. V lost 1 base to trimming and J lost 7 bases; unmatched junction nucleotides: 7. Germline CDR1 and CDR2: SGHNT and YYREEE (reference sequence). The CDR3 runs 14 residues. The TCR sequence derives from a man between 35 and 55 years old in good health and CMV-seropositive. The sample taken for sequencing was PBMCs. The V call is TRBV5-4, the J call TRBJ1-2, with 7 bases matching TRBD1. The CDR3 region is CASSLLQGVSGYTF. The CDR3 DNA reads TGTGCCAGCAGCTTGCTCCAGGGGGTGTCTGGCTACACCTTC. The entire variable domain, with the rest obtained from reference TRBV5-4 and TRBJ1-2, is as follows: ETGVTQSPTHLIKTRGQQVTLRCSSQSGHNTVSWYQQALGQGPQFIFQYYREEENGRGNFPPRFSGLQFPNYSSELNVNALELDDSALYLCASSLLQGVSGYTFGSGTRLTVV.